A single TCR beta chain is shown here with its context. A much more abundant neighbour one base away suggests this may be a read error. Samples came from axillary lymph nodes draining the breast cancer. This record comes from a study of breast tumors, draining lymph nodes, adjacent tissues. Trimming took off 6 bases at V and 3 bases at J, with 12 bases between the two ends. The germline CDR1 and CDR2 sequences are SGHNT and YYREEE (reference sequence). The CDR3 is 13 residues long. Each CDR3 protein is one row after TCRdb ran MiXCR on the multiplex PCR reads. The repertoire holds fewer than 250,000 distinct CDR3 sequences, roughly 32% seen once, with more than 1.3% in the top ten.

The chain has TRBV5-4 and TRBJ1-2, with D maybe TRBD1 (5 bases). This clonotype was sampled from a female donor with breast cancer. Some clones in this sample may be carry-over from other donors' samples. The specimen sequenced was axillary lymph node tissue. CDR3 nucleotide sequence: TGTGCCAGCAACCCAGGGTGGGACTATGGCTACACCTTC. This gives the protein CASNPGWDYGYTF.